This TCR beta chain was observed in a study of blood T cells in healthy people across ages. With respect to this clonotype: Its antigen is unknown.

Isolation per sample recovered at least 7 million PBMCs. Study outcomes and limitations: A conclusive naive versus antigen-experienced comparison was prevented by the unsorted PBMCs. Naive T cell percentage strongly correlated with TCR beta diversity.

This CDR3 region has 14 residues. Per germline, CDR1 LGHDT and CDR2 YNNKEL (reference sequence). V lost 2 bases, J lost 1 base, and 8 bases lay in between. Next came a second PCR, run for about 7 to 12 cycles, which used a sample-barcoded 5' primer along with a J-beta primer mix. TCRdb redid the calling of the 5' RACE reads with MiXCR, one entry per CDR3 protein. The repertoire holds 800,000 to 950,000 distinct CDR3 sequences, with 45% to 50% as singletons. The sequence was obtained from a man under 40 in good health. The chain uses TRBV3-1 and TRBJ1-1; D is unclear. Input material: blood. CDR3 DNA: TGTGCCAGCAGCCAACGACAAAGGAACACTGAAGCTTTCTTT. It yields the protein CASSQRQRNTEAFF.